This T cell receptor beta chain originates from a study of T cells after yellow fever vaccination. TCRdb called the 5' RACE reads again in MiXCR, with one record for every CDR3 protein. Of some 350,000 distinct CDR3 sequences listed, around 10% are singletons. This CDR3 region has 11 residues. In germline, CDR1 is SGHNT, CDR2 YYREEE (reference sequence). Trimming took 7 bases from V and 6 from J, leaving 9 bases between them. The chain couples TRBV5-4 to TRBJ2-3; D gene uncertain. The sequence came from a man between 18 and 35 years old who received the YFV17D yellow fever vaccine. The specimen comprised PBMCs, sampled on the day of the first yellow fever vaccination. The CDR3: CASRIGDTQYF. DNA of the CDR3: TGTGCCAGCCGAATAGGGGATACGCAGTATTTT.